Following are 2 T cell receptor beta chains from one sample sequenced in a study of T cell responses to AZD1222 COVID-19 vaccine. The protocol was immunoSEQ multiplex PCR, while the TCRdb copy is restricted to in-frame clones and leaves out a portion. The sample records more than 95,000 clones, 88% being singletons. The sequencing used peripheral blood, collected on day 0 of AZD1222 vaccination. The receptors were sampled from an adult in good health.

The rearrangement uses TRBV3-1 (or the pseudogene TRBV3-2) and TRBJ2-5; D is ambiguous. The V gene's germline CDR1 is LGHDT and CDR2 YNNKEL (reference sequence). The CDR3 consists of 11 residues. With 2 bases removed from V and 4 bases from J, the gap between germline ends came to 2 bases. DNA of the CDR3: TGTGCCAGCAGCCAATCAGAGACCCAGTACTTC. Encoded protein: CASSQSETQYF.

The chain is built from TRBV6-5 and TRBJ2-3, with TRBD1 matching over 7 bases. Germline loops: CDR1 MNHEY, CDR2 SVGAGI. This CDR3 is 12 amino acids long. V dropped 11 bases and J dropped 3; count of bases not matched to a gene: 5. The CDR3 region is CAGQGETDTQYF. The DNA for the CDR3 is TGTGCCGGCCAGGGGGAGACAGATACGCAGTATTTT.